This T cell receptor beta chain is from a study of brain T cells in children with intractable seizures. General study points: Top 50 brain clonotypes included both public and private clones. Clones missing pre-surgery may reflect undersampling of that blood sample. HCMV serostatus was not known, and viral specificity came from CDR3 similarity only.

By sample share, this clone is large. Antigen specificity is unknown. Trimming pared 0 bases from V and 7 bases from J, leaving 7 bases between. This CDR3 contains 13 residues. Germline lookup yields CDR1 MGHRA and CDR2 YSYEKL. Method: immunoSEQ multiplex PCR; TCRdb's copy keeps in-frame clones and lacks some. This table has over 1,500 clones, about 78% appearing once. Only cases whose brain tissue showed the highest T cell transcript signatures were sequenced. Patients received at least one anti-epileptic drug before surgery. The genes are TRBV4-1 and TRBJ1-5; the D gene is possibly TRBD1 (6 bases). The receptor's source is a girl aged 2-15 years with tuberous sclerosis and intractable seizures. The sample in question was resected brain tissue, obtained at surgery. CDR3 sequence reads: CASSQEQGQPQHF. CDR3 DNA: TGCGCCAGCAGCCAAGAACAGGGCCAGCCCCAGCATTTT.